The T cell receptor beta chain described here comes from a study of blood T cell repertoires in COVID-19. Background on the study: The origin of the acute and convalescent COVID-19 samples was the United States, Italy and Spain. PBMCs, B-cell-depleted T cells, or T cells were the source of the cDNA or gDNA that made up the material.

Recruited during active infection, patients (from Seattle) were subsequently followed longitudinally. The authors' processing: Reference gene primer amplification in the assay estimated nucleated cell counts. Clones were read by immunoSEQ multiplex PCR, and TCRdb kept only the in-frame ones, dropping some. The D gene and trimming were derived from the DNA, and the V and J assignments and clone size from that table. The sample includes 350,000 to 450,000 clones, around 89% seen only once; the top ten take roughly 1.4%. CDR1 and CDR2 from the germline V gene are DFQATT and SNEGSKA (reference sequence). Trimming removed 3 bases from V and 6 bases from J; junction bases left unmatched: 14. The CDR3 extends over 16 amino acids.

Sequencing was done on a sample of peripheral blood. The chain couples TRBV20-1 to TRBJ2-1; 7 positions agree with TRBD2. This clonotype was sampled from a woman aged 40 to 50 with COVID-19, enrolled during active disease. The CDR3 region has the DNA TGCAGTGCTAGTCCGAGACTTATGGGGGGGGGCAATGAGCAGTTCTTC. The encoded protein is CSASPRLMGGGNEQFF.